Below are 21 T cell receptor beta chains sequenced from a single sample in a study of metastatic and nonmetastatic thyroid tumors. All patients reached thyroid surgery having received no treatment beforehand. Using MiXCR, TCRdb re-called clones from the PCR reads. The profile shows 25,000 to 35,000 clones, 9.5% to 14% of them singletons. Source material: blood. These receptors came from a female donor with papillary thyroid cancer or a benign thyroid nodule (not recorded which). Some clones in this sample may be carry-over from other donors' samples.

This clone was seen many times. The chain combines TRBV9 with TRBJ2-3; D is unclear. Germline values: CDR1 SGDLS, CDR2 YYNGEE. V was shortened by 2 bases and J by 1 base, with 11 bases between the two germline ends. The CDR3 covers 15 residues. CDR3 nucleotide sequence: TGTGCCAGCAGCGTCCTAAATTCTGGCACAGATACGCAGTATTTT. Amino acid sequence: CASSVLNSGTDTQYF. The whole variable domain, remainder taken from reference TRBV9 and TRBJ2-3, is DSGVTQTPKHLITATGQRVTLRCSPRSGDLSVYWYQQSLDQGLQFLIQYYNGEERAKGNILERFSAQQFPDLHSELNLSSLELGDSALYFCASSVLNSGTDTQYFGPGTRLTVL.

V gene TRBV7-8 combines with J gene TRBJ1-1, with D possibly being TRBD1 (5 bases). Germline-derived CDR1 and CDR2 are SGHVS and FQNEAQ. V was cut by 6 bases and J by 1 base, with 9 bases left in between. CDR3 length: 13 residues. Here the CDR3 reads CASRSTGNTEAFF. As DNA, the CDR3 is TGTGCCAGCAGGTCTACAGGGAACACTGAAGCTTTCTTT. Using reference TRBV7-8 and TRBJ1-1 for the parts outside the CDR3, the full variable domain is GAGVSQSPRYKVAKRGQDVALRCDPISGHVSLFWYQQALGQGPEFLTYFQNEAQLDKSGLPSDRFFAERPEGSVSTLKIQRTQQEDSAVYLCASRSTGNTEAFFGQGTRLTVV.

This clone was seen a handful of times. This chain links TRBV6-2 or TRBV6-3 with TRBJ2-1; 7 bases agree with TRBD2. This CDR3 comprises 16 residues. Trimming at V came to 6 bases and at J to 9 bases, leaving 17 bases not matched to a gene. Germline V gene lookup returns CDR1 MNHEY and CDR2 SVGEGT. The CDR3 nucleotides read TGTGCCAGCAGAAGAGTAGAGGGACCTCCGGGGGGTGAGCAGTTCTTC. It specifies CASRRVEGPPGGEQFF.

This clone has ten or more counts. The chain recombines TRBV19 with TRBJ2-2; D is possibly TRBD2 (5 bases). Germline CDR1 reads LNHDA; CDR2 reads SQIVND (reference sequence). The CDR3 has 13 amino acids. Trimming pared 7 bases from V and 5 bases from J, leaving 11 bases between. In DNA form, the CDR3 reads TGTGCCAGTACACGGGAACGAACCGGGGAGCTGTTTTTT. As protein: CASTRERTGELFF.

This clone has just one count. The CDR3: CASSPDGAYEQYF. The CDR3 region has the DNA TGTGCCAGCAGCCCGGACGGTGCCTACGAGCAGTACTTC. V gene TRBV11-1 combines with J gene TRBJ2-7, with D hard to call. This CDR3 is 13 amino acids long. V dropped 5 bases and J dropped 2 bases, with 10 bases sitting between them. Germline-derived CDR1 and CDR2 are SGHAT and FQDESV (reference sequence).

Ten or more counts support this clone. The chain couples TRBV29-1 to TRBJ2-2; TRBD2 is a possible D gene (6 bases). Trimming took 4 bases from V and 0 from J, leaving 12 bases between them. The CDR3 length is 15 residues. Looked up from germline, CDR1 is SQVTM and CDR2 is ANQGSEA. Here the CDR3 reads CSVGERAANTGELFF. CDR3 nucleotide sequence: TGCAGCGTTGGAGAGCGGGCTGCGAACACCGGGGAGCTGTTTTTT.

This clone was found many times. The chain has TRBV4-3 and TRBJ2-3; no clear D gene. V was clipped by 2 bases and J by 3 bases, with 9 bases between them. The CDR3 runs 14 residues. The germline V gene has CDR1 LGHNA and CDR2 YSLEER. The CDR3, as DNA: TGCGCCAGCAGCCAATCCACAGAAACAGATACGCAGTATTTT. Its translation is CASSQSTETDTQYF.

Many counts were recorded for this clone. This rearrangement joins TRBV7-9 to TRBJ2-7; perhaps TRBD1 as D (6 bases). The V and J ends lost 0 bases and 7 bases respectively, with 19 bases between them. This CDR3 is built from 16 residues. The germline CDR1 and CDR2 sequences are SEHNR and FQNEAQ (reference sequence). The CDR3 loop reads CASSLARTVTFGEQYF. In DNA, the CDR3 is TGTGCCAGCAGCTTAGCGAGGACAGTGACCTTCGGGGAGCAGTACTTC.

This clone has at least ten counts. The V gene is TRBV5-4, the J gene TRBJ2-3; D gene ambiguous. Trimming stripped 0 bases from V and 0 bases from J, with 14 bases between. This CDR3 has 17 residues. The V gene's germline CDR1 is SGHNT and CDR2 YYREEE (reference sequence). CDR3 sequence: CASSLGAQGASTDTQYF. In DNA form, the CDR3 reads TGTGCCAGCAGCTTGGGGGCCCAAGGAGCTAGCACAGATACGCAGTATTTT.

This clone was observed at least ten times. This chain uses TRBV28 with TRBJ1-5; TRBD1 aligns across 7 bases. Germline CDR1 and CDR2: MDHEN and SYDVKM. The J segment lost 5 bases and the V segment lost 3 bases, leaving 1 base of the junction unmatched. The CDR3 contains 13 residues. The CDR3 spells CASSLQGDQPQHF. The CDR3 DNA sequence: TGTGCCAGCAGTTTGCAGGGGGATCAGCCCCAGCATTTT.

The V gene is TRBV6-1, the J gene TRBJ2-5; 7 bases line up with TRBD1. The germline CDR1 and CDR2 sequences are MNHNS and SASEGT. J was trimmed by 4 bases and V by 6 bases; bases with no gene match: 8. The CDR3 is 14 residues long. CDR3 amino acids: CASSGTVGRETQYF. DNA of the CDR3: TGTGCCAGCAGCGGGACAGTGGGCCGAGAGACCCAGTACTTC.

In this sample, this clone turned up many times. The J gene is TRBJ1-1, the V gene TRBV6-5; D ambiguous. Germline V lookup: CDR1 MNHEY, CDR2 SVGAGI. This CDR3 is built from 16 residues. V lost 0 bases and J lost 1, with 12 bases in between. DNA for the CDR3: TGTGCCAGCAGTTACTCGAAGGCCAACCCGAACACTGAAGCTTTCTTT. Its protein product is CASSYSKANPNTEAFF.

This clone was detected ten times or more. The V gene is TRBV6-1, the J gene TRBJ1-1, with D hard to call. This CDR3 has 14 amino acids. Germline assignment: CDR1 MNHNS and CDR2 SASEGT. With 5 bases removed from V and 0 bases from J, the gap between germline ends came to 10 bases. DNA of the CDR3: TGTGCCAGCAGTCCCTTAATGGTGAACACTGAAGCTTTCTTT. Translated: CASSPLMVNTEAFF.

This clone was picked up a small number of times. CDR3 bases: TGTGCCAGTACCCCCACTAGCGGGGGCTACGAGCAGTACTTC. Its protein is CASTPTSGGYEQYF. V is TRBV19 and J is TRBJ2-7, with 11 bases identical to TRBD2. The germline gives CDR1 LNHDA, CDR2 SQIVND (reference sequence). This CDR3 has 14 amino acids. Trimming took 7 bases from V and 3 from J; bases not matched to a gene: 5.

In this sample, this clone turned up many times. The gene calls are TRBV7-2 and TRBJ1-2, with TRBD1 matching 8 bases. Germline trimming cut 5 bases from V and 8 bases from J; bases unmatched to any gene: 7. The CDR3 has 13 amino acids. CDR1 is SGHTA, CDR2 FQGNSA, per germline. CDR3 in amino acids: CASSLTGDQGYTF. The CDR3 DNA follows: TGTGCCAGCAGCCTGACAGGGGATCAGGGCTACACCTTC.

This clone was recorded at least ten times. This may come from a read error, since a much larger clone is one base off. The chain carries TRBV11-2 and TRBJ1-3; D gene ambiguous. Germline V gene lookup returns CDR1 SGHAT and CDR2 FQNNGV. This CDR3 spans 13 amino acids. The DNA of the CDR3 is TGTGCCTGCAGCGCCGGTACGGGAAACACCATATATTTT. Its translation: CACSAGTGNTIYF.

This clone has only a few counts. The rearrangement uses TRBV28 and TRBJ2-7; tentatively, D is TRBD2 (6 bases). Trimming stripped 5 bases from V and 1 base from J, with 12 bases between. The CDR3 is 14 residues long. The germline V gene encodes CDR1 MDHEN and CDR2 SYDVKM. The CDR3 reads CASSLTGVSYEQYF. The DNA for the CDR3 is TGTGCCAGCAGTCTTACGGGGGTATCCTACGAGCAGTACTTC.

This clone has a count of ten or more. The V and J genes are TRBV11-2 and TRBJ1-1, with a weak D call TRBD1 (5 bases). Trimming left V 6 bases short and J 2 bases short, with 16 bases between. Germline CDR1 is SGHAT and CDR2 is FQNNGV. The CDR3 runs to 15 residues. CDR3 in amino acids: CASSFMGTANTEAFF. The DNA for the CDR3 is TGTGCCAGCAGTTTTATGGGGACGGCCAACACTGAAGCTTTCTTT.

There are many counts of this clone. J is TRBJ2-5 and V is TRBV3-1; D is undetermined. V was pared by 1 base and J by 2 bases, with 8 bases between. Germline V gene lookup returns CDR1 LGHDT and CDR2 YNNKEL (reference sequence). The CDR3 sequence is 14 residues long. The CDR3 sequence: CASSQVQTQETQYF. CDR3 bases: TGTGCCAGCAGCCAAGTACAGACACAAGAGACCCAGTACTTC.

This clone was counted many times. The rearrangement uses TRBV4-1 and TRBJ2-1, with unresolved D. Trimming took 1 base from V and 0 from J, leaving 7 bases between them. Germline V gene lookup returns CDR1 MGHRA and CDR2 YSYEKL. The length of the CDR3 is 15 residues. Here the CDR3 DNA reads TGCGCCAGCAGCCAAGTCGGTAGCTCCTACAATGAGCAGTTCTTC. This codes for CASSQVGSSYNEQFF.

V gene TRBV28 combines with J gene TRBJ2-5; 7 positions agree with TRBD2. The germline V gene has CDR1 MDHEN and CDR2 SYDVKM. The CDR3 extends over 15 amino acids. The V segment lost 7 bases and the J segment 5 bases; nucleotides outside the gene matches: 13. The CDR3 region is CASTPGAGLVETQYF. As DNA, the CDR3 is TGTGCCAGCACTCCGGGAGCGGGACTGGTGGAGACCCAGTACTTC.